The present entry profiles one T cell receptor beta chain with its context. The CDR3 spans 13 residues. Trimming stripped 10 bases from V and 0 bases from J, with 12 bases between. Germline assignment: CDR1 LNHDA and CDR2 SQIVND (reference sequence). Measured with immunoSEQ multiplex PCR; TCRdb has only the in-frame clones, and not every one. The table has 150,000 to 200,000 clones, 90% to 95% seen once; the top ten hold almost 1.5%. This specimen comes from a study of control samples from healthy donors and cancer patients. The chain is built from TRBV19 and TRBJ1-2; no clear D. The sequence was collected from a man aged 18-30 years in good health. The source material was blood. This CDR3 reads CATREGANYGYTF. CDR3 DNA sequence: TGTGCCACCCGTGAAGGAGCTAACTATGGCTACACCTTC.